The T cell receptor beta chain described here comes from a study of blood T cell repertoires in COVID-19. Across the whole study: The study drew acute and convalescent COVID-19 samples from the United States, Italy and Spain.

In regard to this clone: Other nucleotide sequences in the sample specify the same CDR3.

As processed by the authors: Cell counts per sample came from amplifying reference gene primers. TCRdb's table, derived via immunoSEQ multiplex PCR, lists solely in-frame clones and lacks some. For V, J and clone size, that table is used; D and trimming come from the DNA. The sample has over 85,000 clones; 75% to 80% are singletons. The sequence was collected from a woman older than 75 with active or convalescent COVID-19. The material sequenced was peripheral blood.

DNA of the CDR3: TGTGCCAGCAGTGGACAGGGGAACTATGGCTACACCTTC. Translation gives CASSGQGNYGYTF. The V gene is TRBV2, the J gene TRBJ1-2; 8 bases match TRBD1. CDR1 SNHLY and CDR2 FYNNEI come from the germline V gene. The CDR3 sequence is 13 residues long. Unmatched junction bases numbered 0, after V lost 4 bases and J lost 2 bases.